This T cell receptor (beta chain) was sequenced during a study of CD8 T cells in Susac syndrome. For this clonotype: A read error may account for a junction end that differs from germline.

Negative isolation yielded CD4+ and CD8+ T cells, and FACS enriched TEMRA cells. An amount of RNA that ranged from roughly 0.5 to 1 ug was reverse transcribed with random hexamers. TCR beta CDR3 was amplified by immunoSEQ covering 54 Vbeta and 13 Jbeta. TCRdb reprocessed the immunoSEQ multiplex PCR reads with MiXCR, giving one entry per CDR3 protein. The sample includes 250,000 to 300,000 distinct CDR3 sequences, about 82% of them seen just once. Per the germline V gene, CDR1 is SEHNR and CDR2 is FQNEAQ (reference sequence). The length of the CDR3 is 14 residues. The receptor was isolated from a human donor with multiple sclerosis. Specimen: CD8+ T cells from PBMCs. The chain carries TRBV7-9 and TRBJ2-4; 12 bases are a match to TRBD2. The CDR3 nucleotides read TGTGCCAGCAGCCTAGCGGGAGGGGTAAACATTCAGTACTTC. It encodes CASSLAGGVNIQYF.